The rows below give T cell receptor beta chains drawn from one sample of a study of blood T cell repertoires in COVID-19. Repertoires were generated with immunoSEQ multiplex PCR, while TCRdb's copy carries only in-frame clones and drops some. The sample includes around 300,000 clones, 75% to 95% of them seen just once. What was sequenced was peripheral blood. These receptors were taken from a woman between 25 and 40 years old with COVID-19, enrolled during active disease. CDR3s include the opening cysteine and the closing phenylalanine or tryptophan. The D gene is left open where the match is weak. Size values are once, few and many counts, or a class for expanded clones, and some rows have none.

size | J | V | D | CDR3 | DNA
. | TRBJ2-5 | TRBV7-7 | . | CASSSGLGETQYF | TGTGCTAGCAGCTCAGGGCTCGGGGAGACCCAGTACTTC
. | TRBJ2-2 | TRBV19 | . | CASRPRENTGELFF | TGTGCCAGTAGACCCCGGGAAAACACCGGGGAGCTGTTTTTT
. | TRBJ2-1 | TRBV2 | . | CASRQGAYNEQFF | TGTGCCAGCAGACAGGGAGCCTACAATGAGCAGTTCTTC
. | TRBJ2-1 | TRBV19 | TRBD2 | CASSPPGAGVSNEQFF | TGTGCCAGTAGTCCCCCCGGAGCGGGAGTAAGCAATGAGCAGTTCTTC
. | TRBJ1-5 | TRBV2 | . | CASSEGGSGQPQHF | TGTGCCAGCAGTGAAGGCGGGAGTGGTCAGCCCCAGCATTTT
. | TRBJ1-1 | TRBV5-1 | . | CASSLEGRADTEAFF | TGCGCCAGCAGCTTGGAAGGCAGGGCCGACACTGAAGCTTTCTTT
. | TRBJ2-3 | TRBV3-1/TRBV3-2 | TRBD2 | CASSSTVAGGTDTQYF | TGTGCCAGCAGTTCAACGGTCGCGGGAGGCACAGATACGCAGTATTTT
few | TRBJ1-6 | TRBV2 | TRBD1 | CASSGETGAGSPLHF | TGTGCCAGCAGTGGGGAAACAGGGGCGGGCTCACCCCTCCACTTT
. | TRBJ1-1 | TRBV4-1 | . | CASSPMDRTEAFF | TGCGCCAGCAGCCCTATGGACAGAACTGAAGCTTTCTTT
. | TRBJ1-4 | TRBV4-1 | . | CASSQEEQGGEKLFF | TGCGCCAGCAGCCAAGAGGAGCAGGGAGGTGAAAAACTGTTTTTT
once | TRBJ2-1 | TRBV2 | TRBD2 | CASSDPLAGGGSYNEQFF | TGTGCCAGCAGTGATCCCCTAGCGGGAGGCGGGTCCTACAATGAGCAGTTCTTC
. | TRBJ1-5 | TRBV9 | . | CASSVRGNQPQHF | TGTGCCAGCAGCGTAAGGGGGAATCAGCCCCAGCATTTT
. | TRBJ2-5 | TRBV11-2 | . | CASSLGEGFGETQYF | TGTGCCAGCAGCTTAGGCGAGGGTTTTGGGGAGACCCAGTACTTC
few | TRBJ1-5 | TRBV6-5 | . | CAGGGWGSNQPQHF | TGTGCCGGAGGAGGCTGGGGTAGCAATCAGCCCCAGCATTTT
. | TRBJ2-2 | TRBV5-5 | TRBD2 | CASSLDRLAGNTGELFF | TGTGCCAGCAGCTTGGACCGGCTAGCGGGAAACACCGGGGAGCTGTTTTTT
once | TRBJ2-2 | TRBV27 | TRBD2 | CASSPLAGGPSTGELFF | TGTGCCAGCAGTCCACTAGCGGGAGGACCTTCCACCGGGGAGCTGTTTTTT
. | TRBJ2-7 | TRBV18 | TRBD2 | CASSPAGGRRLYEQYF | TGTGCCAGCTCACCTGCGGGGGGGCGACGGCTCTACGAGCAGTACTTC
. | TRBJ1-3 | TRBV5-1 | TRBD1 | CASSPGQENTIYF | TGCGCCAGCAGCCCGGGACAGGAAAACACCATATATTTT
. | TRBJ1-2 | TRBV10-3 | TRBD1 | CAISEKSGTVSGYTF | TGTGCCATCAGTGAGAAATCCGGGACAGTTTCTGGCTACACCTTC
. | TRBJ2-1 | TRBV27 | TRBD1 | CASSLRQGRWNEQFF | TGTGCCAGCAGTTTAAGACAGGGGCGGTGGAATGAGCAGTTCTTC
. | TRBJ1-1 | TRBV28 | . | CASSLPGNTEAFF | TGTGCCAGCAGTTTACCGGGGAACACTGAAGCTTTCTTT
. | TRBJ1-1 | TRBV7-8 | . | CASSPWSGGLFTEAFF | TGTGCCAGCAGCCCTTGGTCGGGAGGGTTGTTCACTGAAGCTTTCTTT
once | TRBJ2-1 | TRBV19 | TRBD1 | CASSRNTGGNEQFF | TGTGCCAGTAGCAGAAACACAGGGGGCAATGAGCAGTTCTTC
. | TRBJ2-1 | TRBV6-2/TRBV6-3 | TRBD2 | CASNPSGVTNEQFF | TGTGCCAGCAACCCTAGCGGGGTTACTAATGAGCAGTTCTTC
. | TRBJ1-1 | TRBV6-5 | . | CASSHQNTEAFF | TGTGCCAGCAGCCATCAGAACACTGAAGCTTTCTTT
once | TRBJ1-6 | TRBV6-5 | . | CASQRARDSPLHF | TGTGCCAGTCAAAGGGCGAGGGATTCACCCCTCCACTTT
. | TRBJ1-2 | TRBV29-1 | TRBD1 | CSGFTGQRANYGYTF | TGCAGCGGGTTTACGGGACAGAGAGCTAACTATGGCTACACCTTC
once | TRBJ2-1 | TRBV4-1 | TRBD2 | CASSQEGGSSYNEQFF | TGCGCCAGCAGCCAAGAAGGCGGGAGCTCCTACAATGAGCAGTTCTTC
. | TRBJ2-7 | TRBV18 | TRBD2 | CASSGGGRSTYEQYF | TGTGCCAGCTCGGGGGGCGGGAGGAGCACCTACGAGCAGTACTTC
. | TRBJ2-1 | TRBV5-5 | TRBD2 | CASSLGWGGPNNEQFF | TGTGCCAGCAGCTTAGGATGGGGGGGACCCAACAATGAGCAGTTCTTC
. | TRBJ2-5 | TRBV7-2 | . | CASSISVQLQETQYF | TGTGCCAGCAGCATATCTGTACAGCTACAAGAGACCCAGTACTTC
once | TRBJ2-7 | TRBV6-2/TRBV6-3 | TRBD1 | CASSYRLRGLPAYEQYF | TGTGCCAGCAGTTACCGCCTCAGGGGGCTACCCGCCTACGAGCAGTACTTC
. | TRBJ1-2 | TRBV6-5 | TRBD1 | CASSYRTGYLGGYTF | TGTGCCAGCAGTTACCGGACAGGGTATCTTGGTGGCTACACCTTC
. | TRBJ1-4 | TRBV4-3 | TRBD1 | CASSPRGQGYEKLFF | TGCGCCAGCAGCCCCCGGGGACAGGGGTATGAAAAACTGTTTTTT
once | TRBJ1-2 | TRBV5-5 | . | CASSLASRAPDGYTF | TGTGCCAGCAGCTTGGCCAGCAGGGCCCCGGACGGCTACACCTTC
many | TRBJ1-2 | TRBV6-5 | . | CASKSGESYGYTF | TGTGCCAGCAAGTCGGGGGAGAGCTATGGCTACACCTTC
few | TRBJ1-1 | TRBV18 | . | CASSPPVRLNTEAFF | TGTGCCAGCTCACCACCTGTGCGTTTGAACACTGAAGCTTTCTTT
. | TRBJ2-7 | TRBV9 | TRBD1 | CASSVDPTGGVYEQYF | TGTGCCAGCAGCGTAGATCCGACAGGGGGCGTCTACGAGCAGTACTTC
. | TRBJ1-2 | TRBV27 | TRBD1 | CASSPPGQGYGYTF | TGTGCCAGCAGCCCCCCGGGACAGGGCTATGGCTACACCTTC